The 18 T cell receptor beta chains below all came from one sample that was sequenced in a study of vaccination and CD4 T cells after COVID-19. These TCRs are of unknown antigen specificity. Treatment noted: roughly 10-day PBMC culture with coronavirus spike peptide pools or control peptides (ViraFEST assay). Sequencing of the DNA from cultured CD4+ T cells was carried out with the Oncomine TCR Beta short-read assay. MiXCR was run by TCRdb on the PCR reads, yielding one entry per CDR3 protein. The table lists around 15,000 distinct CDR3 sequences, about 61% of them singletons. Input material: CD4+ T cells from blood, cultured in vitro. Receptors originate from a human donor who had recovered from COVID-19.

The V and J genes are TRBV6-2 or TRBV6-3 and TRBJ1-2; D is possibly TRBD1 (6 bases). CDR1 MNHEY and CDR2 SVGEGT come from the germline V gene. V lost 10 bases, J lost 4 bases, and 19 bases lay in between. This CDR3 region has 14 residues. CDR3 residues: CATEGGGAVYGYTF. The CDR3 DNA sequence: TGTGCCACCGAAGGAGGGGGAGCGGTCTATGGCTACACCTTC.

This clonotype appeared a few times. V and J are TRBV7-2 and TRBJ1-1; 12 bases line up with TRBD1. This CDR3 has 18 amino acids. The V gene end was trimmed by 5 bases and the J gene end by 1 base; junction bases not matched to a gene: 11. Germline CDR1 reads SGHTA; CDR2 reads FQGNSA. CDR3 protein: CASSRGTGGVGRNTEAFF. The CDR3, as DNA: TGTGCCAGCAGCCGGGGGACAGGGGGCGTGGGACGGAACACTGAAGCTTTCTTT.

The rearrangement links TRBV10-3 to TRBJ1-5; 8 bases align to TRBD1. V lost 6 bases, J lost 7 bases, and 5 bases stayed unmatched. Germline CDR1 ENHRY, CDR2 SYGVKD. This CDR3 has 13 residues. CDR3 sequence reads: CAIRDRVEQPQHF. CDR3 nucleotide sequence: TGTGCCATCAGGGACAGGGTGGAACAGCCCCAGCATTTT.

This clonotype was detected only once. The gene calls are TRBV9 and TRBJ2-1; 9 nucleotides line up with TRBD1. The trim removed 4 bases at V and 8 bases at J, leaving 10 bases unmatched. The length of the CDR3 is 15 residues. Germline CDR1 is SGDLS and CDR2 is YYNGEE. The chain's CDR3 is CASSPGQGRLDEQFF. CDR3 sequence (DNA): TGTGCCAGCAGCCCGGGACAGGGCAGGCTCGATGAGCAGTTCTTC.

The rearrangement uses TRBV6-2 or TRBV6-3 and TRBJ1-5; maybe TRBD1 (6 bases). V lost 8 bases and J 2 bases, leaving 22 bases between the germline ends. Germline CDR1 and CDR2: MNHEY and SVGEGT. The CDR3 has 17 residues. This CDR3 reads CASVRGGAGLGNQPQHF. The CDR3 DNA is TGTGCCAGCGTTAGGGGGGGCGCGGGACTAGGCAATCAGCCCCAGCATTTT.

This clonotype was found once. V and J are TRBV5-5 and TRBJ1-1, with no clear D. Trimming pared 0 bases from V and 4 bases from J, leaving 7 bases between. The CDR3 totals 13 residues. The germline gives CDR1 SGHKS, CDR2 YYEKEE (reference sequence). The CDR3, as DNA: TGTGCCAGCAGCTTGGATTCGGTCACTGAAGCTTTCTTT. This translates into CASSLDSVTEAFF.

The rearrangement uses TRBV10-2 and TRBJ1-1; tentatively, D is TRBD1 (5 bases). Trimming cost V 3 bases and J 4 bases, with 9 bases left between them. Looked up from germline, CDR1 is WSHSY and CDR2 is SAAADI. The CDR3 is 13 residues long. Here the CDR3 reads CASSEQDGTEAFF. For the CDR3, the DNA is TGCGCCAGCAGTGAACAGGACGGCACTGAAGCTTTCTTT.

The rearrangement uses TRBV19 and TRBJ2-5; the D is unclear. Trimming removed 6 bases at V and 7 bases at J, with 18 bases between. Germline assignment: CDR1 LNHDA and CDR2 SQIVND (reference sequence). The CDR3 sequence is 14 residues long. In nucleotides, the CDR3 is TGTGCCAGTAGAGGTAGTGATGGGATTTTGACCCAGTACTTC. Translating it yields CASRGSDGILTQYF.

This clonotype has a handful of counts. J is TRBJ2-1 and V is TRBV19; no definite D call. The J call is uncertain, as TRBJ2-7 better fits the DNA end. The CDR3 is 11 amino acids. Germline V gene lookup returns CDR1 LNHDA and CDR2 SQIVND (reference sequence). The CDR3 coding sequence is TGTGCCAGTAGTATGTTAGGCGAGCAGTACTTC. This codes for CASSMLGEQYF.

The V gene is TRBV27, the J gene TRBJ1-2; maybe TRBD1 (6 bases). Trimming took 5 bases from V and 8 from J, leaving 24 bases between them. The CDR3 runs to 16 residues. Germline loops: CDR1 MNHEY, CDR2 SMNVEV (reference sequence). Here the CDR3 reads CASSLSMGALIGGYTF. The CDR3 DNA follows: TGTGCCAGCAGTCTCTCGATGGGGGCCCTCATTGGGGGCTACACCTTC.

The chain employs TRBV4-2 and TRBJ2-7; D perhaps matches TRBD1 (5 bases). Germline lookup yields CDR1 LGHNA and CDR2 YNFKEQ. The CDR3 runs 15 residues. The V and J ends lost 1 base and 3 bases respectively, with 13 bases between them. CDR3 protein: CASSQGSAGNYEQYF. The DNA for the CDR3 is TGTGCCAGCAGCCAAGGTTCTGCAGGGAACTACGAGCAGTACTTC.

Relative to its sample, this clonotype is hyperexpanded. The gene calls are TRBV6-1 and TRBJ1-1, with D perhaps TRBD1 (5 bases). The V and J ends lost 3 bases and 4 bases respectively, with 15 bases between them. This CDR3 contains 15 residues. Germline CDR1 reads MNHNS; CDR2 reads SASEGT. CDR3 protein: CASSDFVVGGTEAFF. CDR3 sequence (DNA): TGTGCCAGCAGTGATTTCGTGGTCGGGGGCACTGAAGCTTTCTTT.

This clonotype has a handful of counts. The chain has TRBV7-8 and TRBJ1-6; D uncertain. The CDR3 consists of 12 residues. Germline CDR1 and CDR2: SGHVS and FQNEAQ. V was pared by 3 bases and J by 8 bases, with 5 bases between. The CDR3 region has the DNA TGTGCCAGCAGCTTGAGGCATTCACCCCTCCACTTT. This encodes CASSLRHSPLHF.

This chain uses TRBV7-9 with TRBJ1-1; TRBD1 is a possible D gene (6 bases). The CDR3 loop spans 15 amino acids. V lost 5 bases and J 3 bases, leaving 16 bases between the germline ends. Germline CDR1 reads SEHNR; CDR2 reads FQNEAQ (reference sequence). The DNA of the CDR3 is TGTGCCAGCAGCCAAGACAACAGGGACGACACTGAAGCTTTCTTT. This translates into CASSQDNRDDTEAFF.

Of note for this clonotype: At one end the junction does not follow the germline gene, possibly because of a read error. This sequence joins TRBV7-7 and TRBJ2-2; 7 nucleotides agree with TRBD1. The V gene's germline CDR1 is SSHAT and CDR2 FNYEAQ (reference sequence). The CDR3 consists of 13 residues. CDR3 sequence (DNA): TGTGCTAGCAGCAAGACAGGGACCGGGGAGCTGTTTTTT. This translates into CASSKTGTGELFF.

The V call is TRBV7-3, the J call TRBJ2-2, with D possibly being TRBD1 (5 bases). Germline V gene lookup returns CDR1 SGHTA and CDR2 FQGTGA. This CDR3 is built from 16 residues. V was cut by 0 bases and J by 0 bases, with 8 bases left in between. CDR3 amino acids: CASSLTAGTNTGELFF. In nucleotides, the CDR3 is TGTGCCAGCAGCTTAACGGCAGGGACGAACACCGGGGAGCTGTTTTTT.

This clonotype showed up just once. The chain uses TRBV6-5 and TRBJ2-7; 9 nucleotides line up with TRBD1. The CDR3 runs to 15 residues. Germline assignment: CDR1 MNHEY and CDR2 SVGAGI. V lost 2 bases to trimming and J lost 4 bases; unmatched junction nucleotides: 6. The CDR3 nucleotides are TGTGCCAGCAGTTACCCACCGGACAGGGGATACGAGCAGTACTTC. Translating gives CASSYPPDRGYEQYF.

The chain combines TRBV7-2 with TRBJ2-3; 7 nucleotides align to TRBD2. Losses at the gene ends were 4 bases for V and 4 bases for J; bases not matched to a gene: 8. CDR3 size: 15 residues. Germline V CDR1 and CDR2: SGHTA, FQGNSA. The CDR3 is CASSSQAGRADTQYF. The DNA of the CDR3 is TGTGCCAGCAGCTCCCAAGCGGGGAGGGCAGATACGCAGTATTTT.